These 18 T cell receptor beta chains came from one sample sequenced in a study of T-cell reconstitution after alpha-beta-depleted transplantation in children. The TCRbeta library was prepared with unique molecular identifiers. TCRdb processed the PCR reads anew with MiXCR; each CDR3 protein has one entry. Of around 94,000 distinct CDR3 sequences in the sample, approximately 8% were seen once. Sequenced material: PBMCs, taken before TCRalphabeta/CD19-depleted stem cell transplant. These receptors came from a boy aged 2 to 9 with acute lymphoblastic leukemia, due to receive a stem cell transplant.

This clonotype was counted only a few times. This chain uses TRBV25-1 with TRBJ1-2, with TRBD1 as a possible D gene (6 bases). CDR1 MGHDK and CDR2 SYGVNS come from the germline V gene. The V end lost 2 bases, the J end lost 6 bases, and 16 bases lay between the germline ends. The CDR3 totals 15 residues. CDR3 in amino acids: CASSEKSPGADGYTF. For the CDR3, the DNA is TGTGCCAGCAGTGAAAAGTCGCCGGGGGCGGATGGCTACACCTTC.

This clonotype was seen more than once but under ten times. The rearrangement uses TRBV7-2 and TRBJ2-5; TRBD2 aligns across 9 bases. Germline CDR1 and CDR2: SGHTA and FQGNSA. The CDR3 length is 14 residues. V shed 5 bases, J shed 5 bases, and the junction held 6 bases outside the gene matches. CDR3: CASSVSGGLETQYF. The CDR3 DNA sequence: TGTGCCAGCAGCGTTAGCGGGGGCCTTGAGACCCAGTACTTC.

In DNA form, the CDR3 reads TGTGCCAGCAGCTCAACAGGGGGAAGATATGGCTACACCTTC. Its translation is CASSSTGGRYGYTF. The gene calls are TRBV7-2 and TRBJ1-2; 8 bases line up with TRBD1. V was clipped by 4 bases and J by 5 bases; unmatched bases: 6. The CDR3 contains 14 residues. The germline V gene encodes CDR1 SGHTA and CDR2 FQGNSA.

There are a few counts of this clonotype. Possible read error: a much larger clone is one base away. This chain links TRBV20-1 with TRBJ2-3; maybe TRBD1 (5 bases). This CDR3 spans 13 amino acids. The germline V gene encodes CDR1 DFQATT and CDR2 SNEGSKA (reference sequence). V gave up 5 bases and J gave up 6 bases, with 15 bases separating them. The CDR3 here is CSARNRPPDTQYF. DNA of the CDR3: TGCAGTGCTCGAAACAGGCCCCCTGATACGCAGTATTTT.

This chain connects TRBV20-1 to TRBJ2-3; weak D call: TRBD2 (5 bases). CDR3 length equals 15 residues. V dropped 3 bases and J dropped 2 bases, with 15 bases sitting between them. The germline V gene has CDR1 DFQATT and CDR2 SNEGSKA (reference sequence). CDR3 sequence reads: CSARGFQRFTDTQYF. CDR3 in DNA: TGCAGTGCTAGGGGCTTCCAGCGGTTCACAGATACGCAGTATTTT.

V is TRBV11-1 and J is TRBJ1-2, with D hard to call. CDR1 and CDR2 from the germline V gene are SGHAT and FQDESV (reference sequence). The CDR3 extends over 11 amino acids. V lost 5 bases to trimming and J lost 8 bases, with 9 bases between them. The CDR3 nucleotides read TGTGCCAGCAGCGAGGGTGAGGGCTACACCTTC. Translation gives CASSEGEGYTF. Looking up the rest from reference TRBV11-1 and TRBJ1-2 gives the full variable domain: EAEVAQSPRYKITEKSQAVAFWCDPISGHATLYWYRQILGQGPELLVQFQDESVVDDSQLPKDRFSAERLKGVDSTLKIQPAELGDSAMYLCASSEGEGYTFGSGTRLTVV.

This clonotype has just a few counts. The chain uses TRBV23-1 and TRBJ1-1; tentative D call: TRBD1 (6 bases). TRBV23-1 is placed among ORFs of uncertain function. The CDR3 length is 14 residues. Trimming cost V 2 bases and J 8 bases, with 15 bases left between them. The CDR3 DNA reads TGCGCCAGCAGTCAAGTCTCGGGGGCGAGAGAAGCTTTCTTT. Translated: CASSQVSGAREAFF.

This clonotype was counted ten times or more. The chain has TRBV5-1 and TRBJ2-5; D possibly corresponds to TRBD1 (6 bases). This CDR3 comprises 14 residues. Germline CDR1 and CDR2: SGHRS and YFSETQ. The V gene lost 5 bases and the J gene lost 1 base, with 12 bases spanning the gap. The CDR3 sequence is CASRHTGFQETQYF. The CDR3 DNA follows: TGCGCCAGCAGGCATACAGGGTTCCAAGAGACCCAGTACTTC.

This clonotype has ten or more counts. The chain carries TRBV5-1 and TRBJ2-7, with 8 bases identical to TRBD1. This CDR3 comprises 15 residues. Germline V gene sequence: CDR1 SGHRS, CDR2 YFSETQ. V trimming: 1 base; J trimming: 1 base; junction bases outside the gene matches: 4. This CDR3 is CASSLTGQESYEQYF. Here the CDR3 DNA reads TGCGCCAGCAGCTTGACGGGACAGGAATCCTACGAGCAGTACTTC. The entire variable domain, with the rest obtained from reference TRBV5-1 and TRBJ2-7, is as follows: KAGVTQTPRYLIKTRGQQVTLSCSPISGHRSVSWYQQTPGQGLQFLFEYFSETQRNKGNFPGRFSGRQFSNSRSEMNVSTLELGDSALYLCASSLTGQESYEQYFGPGTRLTVT.

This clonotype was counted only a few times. CDR3 nucleotide sequence: TGTGCCAGCAGCTTGGAAGTAGCGACCTCGTCCGGGGCTTTCTTT. This gives the protein CASSLEVATSSGAFF. The V call is TRBV5-6, the J call TRBJ1-1; no firm D call. Trimming stripped 0 bases from V and 11 bases from J, with 20 bases between. Germline V gene sequence: CDR1 SGHDT, CDR2 YYEEEE. This CDR3 region has 15 residues.

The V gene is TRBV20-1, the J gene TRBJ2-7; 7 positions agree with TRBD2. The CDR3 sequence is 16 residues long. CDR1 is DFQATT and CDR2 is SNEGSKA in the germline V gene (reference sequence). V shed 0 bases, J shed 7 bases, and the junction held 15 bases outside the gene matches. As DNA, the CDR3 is TGCAGTGCTAGAGACTCAGGGCGGGAGCCGGGGAGTGAGCAGTACTTC. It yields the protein CSARDSGREPGSEQYF.

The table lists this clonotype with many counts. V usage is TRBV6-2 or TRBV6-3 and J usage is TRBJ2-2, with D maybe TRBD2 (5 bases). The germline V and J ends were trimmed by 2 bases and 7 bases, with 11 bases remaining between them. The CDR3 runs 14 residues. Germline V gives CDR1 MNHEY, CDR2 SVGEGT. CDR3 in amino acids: CASSYGREIGELFF. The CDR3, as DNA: TGTGCCAGCAGTTACGGACGGGAAATCGGGGAGCTGTTTTTT.

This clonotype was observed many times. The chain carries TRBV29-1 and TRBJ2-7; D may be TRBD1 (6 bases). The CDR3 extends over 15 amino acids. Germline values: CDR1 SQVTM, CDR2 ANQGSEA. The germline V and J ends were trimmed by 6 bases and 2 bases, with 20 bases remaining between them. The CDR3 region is CSVQVDRPTTYEQYF. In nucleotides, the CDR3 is TGCAGCGTCCAGGTAGACAGGCCAACCACCTACGAGCAGTACTTC.

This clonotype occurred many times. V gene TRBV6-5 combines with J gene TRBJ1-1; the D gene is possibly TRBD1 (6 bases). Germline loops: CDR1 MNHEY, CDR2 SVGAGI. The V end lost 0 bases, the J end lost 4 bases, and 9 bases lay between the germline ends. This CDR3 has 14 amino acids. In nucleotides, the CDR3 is TGTGCCAGCAGTTACTCGACGACAGGCACTGAAGCTTTCTTT. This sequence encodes CASSYSTTGTEAFF.

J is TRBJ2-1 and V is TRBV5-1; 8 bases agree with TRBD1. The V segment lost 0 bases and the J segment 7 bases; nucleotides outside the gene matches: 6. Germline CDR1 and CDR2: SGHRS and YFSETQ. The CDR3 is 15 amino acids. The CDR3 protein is CASSLAQGAVNEQFF. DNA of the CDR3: TGCGCCAGCAGCTTGGCCCAGGGGGCAGTAAATGAGCAGTTCTTC.

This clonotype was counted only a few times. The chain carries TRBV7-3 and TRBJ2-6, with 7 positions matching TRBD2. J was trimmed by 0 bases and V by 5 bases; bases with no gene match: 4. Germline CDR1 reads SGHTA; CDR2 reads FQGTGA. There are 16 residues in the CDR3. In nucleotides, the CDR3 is TGTGCCAGCAGCCCCCCGGGGGGCTCTGGGGCCAACGTCCTGACTTTC. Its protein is CASSPPGGSGANVLTF. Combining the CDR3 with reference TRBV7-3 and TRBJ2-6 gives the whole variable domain GAGVSQTPSNKVTEKGKYVELRCDPISGHTALYWYRQSLGQGPEFLIYFQGTGAADDSGLPNDRFFAVRPEGSVSTLKIQRTERGDSAVYLCASSPPGGSGANVLTFGAGSRLTVL.

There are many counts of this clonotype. The CDR3 sequence is CASSFGTGDYEQYF. The CDR3 nucleotides are TGTGCCAGCAGCTTCGGGACAGGGGACTACGAGCAGTACTTC. The chain carries TRBV7-8 and TRBJ2-7; TRBD1 aligns across 10 bases. The CDR3 sequence is 14 residues long. V lost 3 bases and J lost 3; bases outside the gene matches: 2. Germline V CDR1 and CDR2: SGHVS, FQNEAQ.

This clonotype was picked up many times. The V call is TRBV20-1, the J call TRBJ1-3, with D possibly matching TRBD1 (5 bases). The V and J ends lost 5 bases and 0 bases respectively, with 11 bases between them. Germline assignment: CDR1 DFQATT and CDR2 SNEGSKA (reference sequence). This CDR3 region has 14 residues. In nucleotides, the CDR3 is TGCAGTGCTGTCAGGGTCGTCTCTGGAAACACCATATATTTT. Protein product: CSAVRVVSGNTIYF.